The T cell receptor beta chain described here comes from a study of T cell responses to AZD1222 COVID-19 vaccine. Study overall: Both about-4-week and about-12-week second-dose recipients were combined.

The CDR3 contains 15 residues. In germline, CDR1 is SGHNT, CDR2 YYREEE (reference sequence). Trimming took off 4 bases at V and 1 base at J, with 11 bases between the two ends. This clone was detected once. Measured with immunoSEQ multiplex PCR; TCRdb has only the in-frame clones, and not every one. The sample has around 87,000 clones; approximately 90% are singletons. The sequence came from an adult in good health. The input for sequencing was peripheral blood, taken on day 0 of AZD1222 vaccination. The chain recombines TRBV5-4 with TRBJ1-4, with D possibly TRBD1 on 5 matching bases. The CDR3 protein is CASSPRGGTNEKLFF. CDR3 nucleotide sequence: TGTGCCAGCAGCCCCCGGGGGGGAACTAATGAAAAACTGTTTTTT. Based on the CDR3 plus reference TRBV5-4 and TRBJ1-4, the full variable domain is ETGVTQSPTHLIKTRGQQVTLRCSSQSGHNTVSWYQQALGQGPQFIFQYYREEENGRGNFPPRFSGLQFPNYSSELNVNALELDDSALYLCASSPRGGTNEKLFFGSGTQLSVL.